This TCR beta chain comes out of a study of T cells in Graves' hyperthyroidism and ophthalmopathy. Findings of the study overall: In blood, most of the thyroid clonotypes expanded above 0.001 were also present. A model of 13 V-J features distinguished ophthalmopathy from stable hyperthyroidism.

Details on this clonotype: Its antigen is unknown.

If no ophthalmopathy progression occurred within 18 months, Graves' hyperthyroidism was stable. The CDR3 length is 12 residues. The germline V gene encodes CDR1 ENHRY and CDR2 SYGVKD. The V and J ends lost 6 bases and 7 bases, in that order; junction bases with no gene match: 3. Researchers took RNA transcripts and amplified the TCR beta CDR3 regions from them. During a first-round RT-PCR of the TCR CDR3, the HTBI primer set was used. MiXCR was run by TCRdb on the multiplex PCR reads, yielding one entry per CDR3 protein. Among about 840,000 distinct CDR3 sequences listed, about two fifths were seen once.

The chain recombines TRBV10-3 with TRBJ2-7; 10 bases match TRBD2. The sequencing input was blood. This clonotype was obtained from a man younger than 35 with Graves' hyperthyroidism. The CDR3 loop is CAISPLAGEQYF. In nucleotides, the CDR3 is TGTGCCATCAGCCCACTAGCGGGAGAGCAGTACTTC.